This TCR beta chain was identified in a study of Ad26.COV2.S vaccination and SARS-CoV-2 variants. Background on the study: The vaccine Ad26.COV2.S was put into the muscle once, or twice with 56 days between.

The sample's treatment: roughly 20 received Ad26.COV2.S at low or high dose, single or two shots; roughly five received placebo; per-sample allocation not given. Sampling was performed 63 days after the first vaccine or placebo injection. An adult donor aged 18-55 years was enrolled in Boston. Ad26 vector vaccine expressed Wuhan-strain SARS-CoV-2 spike. The CDR3 is 16 amino acids. The trim removed 2 bases at V and 0 bases at J, leaving 4 bases unmatched. Germline CDR1 is SGHTA and CDR2 is FQGTGA. Study-level results: Substantial post-vaccination breadth of spike-specific CD8+ and CD4+ T cell responses was reported.

Libraries were prepared by immunoSEQ multiplex PCR; TCRdb keeps only in-frame clonotypes and omits some of them. The sample includes 440,000 or so clones, about 90% of them seen just once. As for this clone: Its antigen is currently unknown.

Sequencing used peripheral blood, obtained in a trial of Ad26.COV2.S vaccine versus placebo. This clonotype originated in a person aged 18-65 years who received the Ad26.COV2.S COVID-19 vaccine or a placebo. This chain joins TRBV7-3 and TRBJ2-3; 8 nucleotides line up with TRBD2. CDR3 in amino acids: CASSLYVAGSTDTQYF. The CDR3 DNA is TGTGCCAGCAGCTTATATGTAGCGGGAAGCACAGATACGCAGTATTTT. The entire variable domain, with the rest obtained from reference TRBV7-3 and TRBJ2-3, is as follows: GAGVSQTPSNKVTEKGKYVELRCDPISGHTALYWYRQSLGQGPEFLIYFQGTGAADDSGLPNDRFFAVRPEGSVSTLKIQRTERGDSAVYLCASSLYVAGSTDTQYFGPGTRLTVL.